The rows below give T cell receptor beta chains drawn from one sample of a study of cytomegalovirus exposure and HLA in healthy donors. Data came from immunoSEQ multiplex PCR; TCRdb stores just in-frame clones and leaves some out. The sample carries fewer than 120,000 clones, over 65% recorded once. Sequenced sample: PBMCs. The receptors were sampled from a man younger than 45 in good health and CMV-seropositive. CDR3s leave out the opening cysteine and the closing phenylalanine or tryptophan. Only some rows state a clone size, as once, few, many or a class for expanded clones.

NA	TRBJ2-3	TRBV29-1	SVNLPNRQGTDTQY
once	TRBJ2-1	TRBV11-3	ARPGGPRHKDEQF
NA	TRBJ2-7	TRBV6-1	ASSALGQTPREQY
NA	TRBJ2-2	TRBV7-9	ASSPVRGGDTGELF
NA	TRBJ1-5	TRBV18	ASSPSGVSNQPQH
once	TRBJ2-5	TRBV2	ASTPALGEQY
NA	TRBJ2-2	TRBV5-8	ASSPGRTRELF
NA	TRBJ2-7	TRBV19	ASKDRGEEQY
few	TRBJ1-2	TRBV5-6	ASSMGGQANYGYT
NA	TRBJ2-7	TRBV5-6	ASRRTGVITYEQY
NA	TRBJ1-1	TRBV7-2	ASSLAGRANTEAF
NA	TRBJ2-5	TRBV5-6	ASSLGFPGTQY
once	TRBJ2-7	TRBV5-4	ASSLASTSYEQY
NA	TRBJ2-7	TRBV27	ASSLRDRYYEQY
NA	TRBJ1-5	TRBV9	ASSGQGGNQPQH
NA	TRBJ1-4	TRBV6-5	ASSTTGRPEKLF
NA	TRBJ1-1	TRBV7-8	ASSLRLTEMNTEAF
NA	TRBJ2-7	TRBV11-3	ASSSNQGATEQY
NA	TRBJ2-5	TRBV7-6	ASSFRGTQY
NA	TRBJ1-5	TRBV6-4	ATHMGWGNQPQH
few	TRBJ1-2	TRBV19	ASIGFGAGGYT
few	TRBJ1-5	TRBV6-1	ASSNRARSNQPQH
few	TRBJ1-2	TRBV6-1	ASNEGDSESSGYT
NA	TRBJ1-6	TRBV2	ASSDFSSYNSPLH
NA	TRBJ1-3	TRBV27	ASSSDTTAGNTIY
NA	TRBJ2-7	TRBV2	ASSALAVEQY
few	TRBJ1-6	TRBV6-6	ASSTGGNSPLH
once	TRBJ2-3	TRBV2	ASSEVGQGTDTQY
NA	TRBJ2-3	TRBV15	ATTSVEGAYPTDTQY
NA	TRBJ2-7	TRBV9	ASSEGIMTGIDEQY
NA	NA	TRBV4-1	ASSHPGLAGGYEQY
NA	TRBJ2-7	TRBV15	ATSRVGPYEQY
NA	TRBJ2-3	TRBV2	ASLDYLGDTQY
NA	TRBJ1-2	TRBV7-9	ASSSPTESYGYT
NA	TRBJ2-1	TRBV4-1	APTSGVDNEQF
NA	TRBJ2-7	TRBV6-5	ASSSSGTVAEQY
once	TRBJ2-5	TRBV10-3	AISGGTGGARETQY
few	TRBJ2-3	TRBV6-5	ASSPQARTDTQY
NA	TRBJ2-7	TRBV19	ASSARQAITYEQY
once	TRBJ1-2	TRBV7-9	ASSFGQGVYGYT
NA	TRBJ2-2	TRBV2	ASTNTGELF
NA	TRBJ2-7	TRBV11-2	ASSLGGRGLAGHEQY
NA	TRBJ2-1	TRBV9	ASTRTPSGDYNEQF
few	TRBJ1-2	TRBV6-1	ASSEARGINYGYT
NA	TRBJ2-7	TRBV2	ASSEVPGGSYEQY
NA	TRBJ2-7	TRBV10-3	AISEGSGGRTYEQY
NA	TRBJ1-4	TRBV19	ASSSREGTGDEKLF
NA	TRBJ2-7	TRBV5-4	ASSPDREEQY
NA	TRBJ2-7	TRBV5-1	ASRESYEQY
NA	TRBJ2-2	TRBV7-9	ASRPATANTGELF
few	TRBJ2-1	TRBV11-3	ASSPASGLSSYNEQF
NA	TRBJ1-1	TRBV4-1	ASSLGGLEAF
NA	TRBJ2-5	TRBV15	ATSRERGGRVQETQY
NA	TRBJ1-2	TRBV7-9	ASIQGSFGYGYT
NA	TRBJ2-1	TRBV9	ASSGRASGGSNEQF